This entry describes one T cell receptor beta chain. This sample stems from a study of response to subunit inactivated influenza vaccine. A single record per CDR3 protein comes from TCRdb applying MiXCR to the RT-PCR reads. The sample contains roughly 190,000 distinct CDR3 sequences, about 12% of which appear only once. This sample also belongs to another study, concerning T cells expressing NK-cell markers. From that second work: UMIs accompanied the 5'RACE template switching by which TCR beta cDNA was made. Each TCR beta repertoire originated in sorted T cells that were CD3+CD56+NKG2C+, CD3+CD56+NKG2C- or CD3+CD56-NKG2C+. Eight donors were sequenced, of whom seven were HCMV-seropositive, while the remaining one was HCMV-seronegative. Sorting was restricted to alpha-beta TCR T cells by an anti-gamma-delta TCR antibody in several experiments. The dominant NKG2C+ clonotypes represented about 1.0-8% of CD8+ T cells in six donors.

The receptor was isolated from a man aged 50-60 years who received an inactivated influenza vaccine. Material: CD8+ T cells sorted from PBMCs, obtained less than 13 days after vaccination.

The CDR3 DNA follows: TGTGCCAGCAACGGACAGGTTCGAGTCGACGAGCAGTACTTC. Its translation: CASNGQVRVDEQYF. The chain combines TRBV5-5 with TRBJ2-7; TRBD1 aligns across 7 bases. J lost 5 bases, V lost 6 bases, and 11 bases had no gene match. Germline-derived CDR1 and CDR2 are SGHKS and YYEKEE (reference sequence). The CDR3 covers 14 residues. The full variable domain, its missing parts supplied by reference TRBV5-5 and TRBJ2-7, is DAGVTQSPTHLIKTRGQQVTLRCSPISGHKSVSWYQQVLGQGPQFIFQYYEKEERGRGNFPDRFSARQFPNYSSELNVNALLLGDSALYLCASNGQVRVDEQYFGPGTRLTVT.